The entry below gives a single T cell receptor (beta chain) sequence along with its context. Its antigen is not identified. Related graft donors supplied nonmyeloablative bone marrow transplants, and mixed chimerism was transient. Unstimulated Tregs (CD4+CD25+CD127-) and CD4+CD25- non-Tregs were sorted from PBMCs. The protocol was immunoSEQ multiplex PCR, while the TCRdb copy is restricted to in-frame clones and leaves out a portion. The profile shows 90,000 or so clones, more than 85% of them singletons. CDR1 is SGDLS and CDR2 is YYNGEE in the germline V gene. V dropped 9 bases and J dropped 4; count of bases not matched to a gene: 9. The CDR3 is 13 amino acids. These data are taken from a study of Tregs in tolerant kidney transplant recipients. Points from the study as a whole: Validation in larger populations is needed because few patients were studied.

The sequencing here drew on CD4+ T cells from blood (PBMCs), taken 12 months after the transplant. This clonotype originated in a human patient who received a combined kidney and bone marrow transplant. Some T cells may have originated in the graft donor. The rearrangement links TRBV9 to TRBJ2-7; TRBD1 aligns across 8 bases. The CDR3 DNA sequence: TGTGCCACCCCGACAGGGGTAGGGTACGAGCAGTACTTC. This gives the protein CATPTGVGYEQYF.